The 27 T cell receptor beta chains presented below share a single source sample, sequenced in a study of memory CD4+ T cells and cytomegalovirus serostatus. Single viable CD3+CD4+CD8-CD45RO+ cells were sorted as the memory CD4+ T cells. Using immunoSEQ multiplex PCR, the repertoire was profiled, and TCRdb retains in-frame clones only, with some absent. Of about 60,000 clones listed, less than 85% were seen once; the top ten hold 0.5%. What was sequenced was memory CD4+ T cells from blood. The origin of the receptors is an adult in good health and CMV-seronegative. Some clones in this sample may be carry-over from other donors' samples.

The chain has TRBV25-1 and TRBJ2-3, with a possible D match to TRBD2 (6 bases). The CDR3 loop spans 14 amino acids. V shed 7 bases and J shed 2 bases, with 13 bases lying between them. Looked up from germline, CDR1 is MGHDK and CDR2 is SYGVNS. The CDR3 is CASTPGGYTDTQYF. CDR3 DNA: TGTGCCAGCACCCCAGGAGGGTACACAGATACGCAGTATTTT.

CDR3 nucleotide sequence: TGTGCCAGCAGTGCCCAGGGGCTGGGGACTGAAGCTTTCTTT. The encoded protein is CASSAQGLGTEAFF. The rearrangement joins TRBV6-5 to TRBJ1-1, with D possibly TRBD1 on 6 matching bases. CDR1 and CDR2 from the germline V gene are MNHEY and SVGAGI. The CDR3 has 14 residues. Trimming cost V 5 bases and J 5 bases, with 15 bases left between them.

The CDR3 nucleotides are TGTGCCAGCAGCACCGGACTAGCGGGAGCCTATGAGCAGTTCTTC. Amino acids: CASSTGLAGAYEQFF. The chain has TRBV5-4 and TRBJ2-1, with 13 bases that match TRBD2. Trimming cost V 4 bases and J 8 bases; bases outside gene matches: 6. CDR3 length: 15 residues. Germline CDR1 SGHNT, CDR2 YYREEE (reference sequence).

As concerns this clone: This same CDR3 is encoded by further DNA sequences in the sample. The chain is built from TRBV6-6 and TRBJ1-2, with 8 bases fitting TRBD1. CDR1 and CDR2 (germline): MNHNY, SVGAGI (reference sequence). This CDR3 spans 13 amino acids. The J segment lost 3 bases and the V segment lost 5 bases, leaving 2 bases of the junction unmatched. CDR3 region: CASSPTGDYGYTF. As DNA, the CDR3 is TGTGCCAGCAGTCCGACAGGGGACTATGGCTACACCTTC.

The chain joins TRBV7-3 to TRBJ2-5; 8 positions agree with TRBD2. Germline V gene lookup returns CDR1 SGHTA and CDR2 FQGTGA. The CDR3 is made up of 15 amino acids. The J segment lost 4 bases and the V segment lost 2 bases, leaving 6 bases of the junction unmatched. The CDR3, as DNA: TGTGCCAGCAGCTTACAGAGCGGGAGCGGAGAGACCCAGTACTTC. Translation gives CASSLQSGSGETQYF.

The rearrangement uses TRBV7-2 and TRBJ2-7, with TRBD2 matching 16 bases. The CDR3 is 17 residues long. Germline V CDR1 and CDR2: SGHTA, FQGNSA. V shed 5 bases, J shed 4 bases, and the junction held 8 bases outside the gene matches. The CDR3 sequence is CASSPPGLAGGPYEQYF. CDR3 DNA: TGTGCCAGCAGCCCACCGGGACTAGCGGGAGGGCCGTACGAGCAGTACTTC.

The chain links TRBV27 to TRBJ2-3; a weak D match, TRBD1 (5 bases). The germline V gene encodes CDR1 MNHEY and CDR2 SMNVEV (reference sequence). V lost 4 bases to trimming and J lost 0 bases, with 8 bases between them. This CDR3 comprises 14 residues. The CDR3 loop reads CASSSRQSTDTQYF. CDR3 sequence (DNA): TGTGCCAGCAGTTCGCGACAGAGCACAGATACGCAGTATTTT.

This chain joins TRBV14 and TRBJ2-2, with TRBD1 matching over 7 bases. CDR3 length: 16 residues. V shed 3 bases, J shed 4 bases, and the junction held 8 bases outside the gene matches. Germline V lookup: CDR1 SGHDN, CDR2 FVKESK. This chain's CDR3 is CASSHGYRGATGELFF. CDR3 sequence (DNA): TGTGCCAGCAGCCACGGATACAGGGGAGCCACCGGGGAGCTGTTTTTT.

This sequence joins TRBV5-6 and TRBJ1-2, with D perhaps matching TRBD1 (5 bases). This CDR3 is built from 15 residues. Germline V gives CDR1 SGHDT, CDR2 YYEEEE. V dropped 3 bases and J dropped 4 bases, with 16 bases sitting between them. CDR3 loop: CASSSLGGRSYGYTF. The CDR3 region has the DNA TGTGCCAGCAGCTCTCTTGGGGGACGGTCCTATGGCTACACCTTC.

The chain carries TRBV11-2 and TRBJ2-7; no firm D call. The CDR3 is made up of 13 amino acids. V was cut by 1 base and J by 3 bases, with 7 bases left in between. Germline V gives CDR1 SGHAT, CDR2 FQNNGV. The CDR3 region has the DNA TGTGCCAGCAGCTTAGTTGGAAACTACGAGCAGTACTTC. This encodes CASSLVGNYEQYF.

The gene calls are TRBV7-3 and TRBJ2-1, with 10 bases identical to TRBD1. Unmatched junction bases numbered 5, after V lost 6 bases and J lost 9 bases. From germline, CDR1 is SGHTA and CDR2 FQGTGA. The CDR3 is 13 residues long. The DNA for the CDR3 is TGTGCCAGCAGTAGACAGGGGGCAGTTGAGCAGTTCTTC. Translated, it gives CASSRQGAVEQFF.

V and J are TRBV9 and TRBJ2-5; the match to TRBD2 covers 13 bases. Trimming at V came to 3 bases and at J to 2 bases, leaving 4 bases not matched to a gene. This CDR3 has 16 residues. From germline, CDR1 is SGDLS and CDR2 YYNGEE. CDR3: CASSGRLAGGQETQYF. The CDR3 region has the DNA TGTGCCAGCAGCGGCCGACTAGCGGGAGGACAAGAGACCCAGTACTTC.

CDR3 sequence reads: CASSVEDTSTDTQYF. In DNA, the CDR3 is TGTGCCAGCAGTGTGGAGGATACTAGCACAGATACGCAGTATTTT. This chain joins TRBV6-4 and TRBJ2-3, with D perhaps TRBD2 (5 bases). The CDR3 totals 15 residues. The germline V gene encodes CDR1 MRHNA and CDR2 SNTAGT. Trimming took 4 bases from V and 0 from J, leaving 11 bases between them.

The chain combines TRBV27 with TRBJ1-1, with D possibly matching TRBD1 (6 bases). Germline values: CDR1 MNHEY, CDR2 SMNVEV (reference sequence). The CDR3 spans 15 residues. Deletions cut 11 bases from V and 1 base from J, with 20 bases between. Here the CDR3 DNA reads TGTGCCGGAGACAGGACTCCTGGGAGGAACACTGAAGCTTTCTTT. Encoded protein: CAGDRTPGRNTEAFF.

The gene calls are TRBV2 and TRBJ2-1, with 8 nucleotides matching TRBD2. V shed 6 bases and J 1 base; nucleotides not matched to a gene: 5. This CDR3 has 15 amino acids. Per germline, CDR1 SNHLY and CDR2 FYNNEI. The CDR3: CASRETSVSYNEQFF. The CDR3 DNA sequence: TGTGCCAGCAGGGAGACTAGCGTATCCTACAATGAGCAGTTCTTC. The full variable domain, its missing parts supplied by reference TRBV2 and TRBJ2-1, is EPEVTQTPSHQVTQMGQEVILRCVPISNHLYFYWYRQILGQKVEFLVSFYNNEISEKSEIFDDQFSVERPDGSNFTLKIRSTKLEDSAMYFCASRETSVSYNEQFFGPGTRLTVL.

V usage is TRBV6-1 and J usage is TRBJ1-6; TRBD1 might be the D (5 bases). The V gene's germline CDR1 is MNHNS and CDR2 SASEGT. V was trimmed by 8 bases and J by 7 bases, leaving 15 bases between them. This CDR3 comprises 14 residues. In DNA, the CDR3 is TGTGCCAGCTGGCAAGGGACCAGAAATTCACCCCTCCACTTT. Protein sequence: CASWQGTRNSPLHF.

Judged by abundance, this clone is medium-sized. The CDR3 nucleotides read TGTGCCAGCAGCTTATTTGGGGACAGCTCCTACAATGAGCAGTTCTTC. It yields the protein CASSLFGDSSYNEQFF. V is TRBV7-2 and J is TRBJ2-1; the match to TRBD1 covers 7 bases. The CDR3 sequence is 16 residues long. Germline CDR1 and CDR2: SGHTA and FQGNSA. V gave up 2 bases and J gave up 0 bases; unmatched junction bases: 4.

The CDR3 reads CASRTRFTGDEQYF. The CDR3 DNA follows: TGTGCCAGCAGAACAAGGTTTACAGGGGACGAGCAGTACTTC. V gene TRBV6-1 combines with J gene TRBJ2-7; 7 bases are shared with TRBD1. Germline loops: CDR1 MNHNS, CDR2 SASEGT. With V trimmed by 6 bases and J by 5 bases, 10 bases remained unmatched. The CDR3 has 14 amino acids.

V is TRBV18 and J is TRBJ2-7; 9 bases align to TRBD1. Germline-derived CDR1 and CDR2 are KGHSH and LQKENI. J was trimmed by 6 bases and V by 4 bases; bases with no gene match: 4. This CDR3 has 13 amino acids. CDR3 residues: CASSLGQGSEQYF. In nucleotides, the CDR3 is TGTGCCAGCTCACTTGGACAGGGGAGCGAGCAGTACTTC.

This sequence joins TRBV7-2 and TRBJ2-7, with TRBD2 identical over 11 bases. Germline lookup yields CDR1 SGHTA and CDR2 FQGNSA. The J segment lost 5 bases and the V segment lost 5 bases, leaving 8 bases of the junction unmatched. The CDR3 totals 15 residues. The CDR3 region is CASSVPTSGTNEQYF. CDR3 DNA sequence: TGTGCCAGCAGCGTACCGACTAGCGGGACTAACGAGCAGTACTTC.

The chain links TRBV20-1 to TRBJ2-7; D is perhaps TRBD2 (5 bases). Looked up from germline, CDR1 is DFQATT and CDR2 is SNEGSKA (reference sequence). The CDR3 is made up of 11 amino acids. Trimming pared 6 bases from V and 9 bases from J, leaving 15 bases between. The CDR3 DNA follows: TGCAGTGCGTCGGGGATCTCGGGGCAGTACTTC. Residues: CSASGISGQYF.

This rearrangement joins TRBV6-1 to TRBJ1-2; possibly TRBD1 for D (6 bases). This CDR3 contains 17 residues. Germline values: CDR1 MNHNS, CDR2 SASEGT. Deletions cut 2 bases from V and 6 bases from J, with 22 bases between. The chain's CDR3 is CASSESYIRGGWNGYTF. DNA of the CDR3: TGTGCCAGCAGTGAATCGTATATTAGGGGGGGTTGGAATGGCTACACCTTC.

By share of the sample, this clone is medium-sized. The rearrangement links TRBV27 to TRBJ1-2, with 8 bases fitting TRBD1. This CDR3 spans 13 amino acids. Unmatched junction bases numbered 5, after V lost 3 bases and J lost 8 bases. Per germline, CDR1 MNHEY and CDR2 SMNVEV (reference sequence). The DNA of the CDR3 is TGTGCCAGCAGTTTTCAGGGGGCGGGAGGCTACACCTTC. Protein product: CASSFQGAGGYTF.

The CDR3 coding sequence is TGTGCCAGCAGCTCCCATAAGTCGAGAGAGACCCAGTACTTC. Translated: CASSSHKSRETQYF. This chain joins TRBV5-4 and TRBJ2-5; no clear D. This CDR3 spans 14 amino acids. Trimming left V 3 bases short and J 4 bases short, with 13 bases between. Germline V gene sequence: CDR1 SGHNT, CDR2 YYREEE (reference sequence).

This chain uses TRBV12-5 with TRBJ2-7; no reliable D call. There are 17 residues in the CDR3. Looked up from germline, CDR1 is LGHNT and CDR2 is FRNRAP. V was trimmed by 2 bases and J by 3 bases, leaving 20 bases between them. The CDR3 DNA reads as TGTGCTAGTGGTTTGTCCCTCAGCGAGAGGAACAGCTACGAGCAGTACTTC. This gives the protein CASGLSLSERNSYEQYF.

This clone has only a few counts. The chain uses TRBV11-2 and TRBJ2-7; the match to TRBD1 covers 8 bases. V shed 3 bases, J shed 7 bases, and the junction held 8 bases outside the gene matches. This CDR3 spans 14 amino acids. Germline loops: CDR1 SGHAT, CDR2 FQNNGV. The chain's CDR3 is CASSLDRVKEEQYF. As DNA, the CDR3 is TGTGCCAGCAGCTTGGACAGGGTGAAGGAAGAGCAGTACTTC.

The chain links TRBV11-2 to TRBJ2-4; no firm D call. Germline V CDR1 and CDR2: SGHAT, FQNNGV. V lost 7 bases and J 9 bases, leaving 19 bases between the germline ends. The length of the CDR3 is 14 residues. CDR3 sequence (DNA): TGTGCCAGCACCCAGACCCCTTCCGCGCGCATTCAGTACTTC. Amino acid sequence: CASTQTPSARIQYF.